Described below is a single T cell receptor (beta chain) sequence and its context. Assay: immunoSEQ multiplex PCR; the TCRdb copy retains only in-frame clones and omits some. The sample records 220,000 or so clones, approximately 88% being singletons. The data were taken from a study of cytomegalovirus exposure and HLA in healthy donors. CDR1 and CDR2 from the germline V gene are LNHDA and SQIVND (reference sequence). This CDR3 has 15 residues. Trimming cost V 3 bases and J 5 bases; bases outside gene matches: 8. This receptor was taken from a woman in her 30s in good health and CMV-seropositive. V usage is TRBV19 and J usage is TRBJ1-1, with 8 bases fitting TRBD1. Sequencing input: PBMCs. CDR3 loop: CASSIKDRALTEAFF. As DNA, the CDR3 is TGTGCCAGTAGTATCAAGGACAGGGCGTTGACTGAAGCTTTCTTT.